This TCR beta chain was captured in a study of cytomegalovirus exposure and HLA in healthy donors. Whole-study results and caveats: Among TCR beta chains, those listed as cytomegalovirus-associated numbered over 150.

Use of 60 Vbeta and 13 Jbeta primers characterized the PCR. Profiled with immunoSEQ multiplex PCR; TCRdb holds only in-frame clones, not every one. Among about 190,000 clones listed, 75% to 90% were seen once. Losses at the gene ends were 5 bases for V and 4 bases for J; bases not matched to a gene: 2. This CDR3 is built from 14 residues. Germline loops: CDR1 SEHNR, CDR2 FQNEAQ (reference sequence). The count of this clone is one. Its cognate antigen is unknown. The sequenced sample was PBMCs. The clonotype originates from a boy younger than 10 in good health and CMV-seronegative. The J gene is TRBJ2-5, the V gene TRBV7-9; 12 positions match TRBD2. CDR3 in amino acids: CASSPTSGRETQYF. As DNA, the CDR3 is TGTGCCAGCAGCCCGACTAGCGGGAGAGAGACCCAGTACTTC.